The sequence of this TCR beta chain was determined in a study of a mutant IDH1 vaccine in newly diagnosed glioma. Study details: Eight vaccine injections were given to patients in weeks 1, 3, 5, 7, 11, 15, 19 and 23. Study outcomes and limitations: Pseudoprogression apparently tracked independently of changes in top peripheral T cell clonotypes.

Clones were read by immunoSEQ multiplex PCR, and TCRdb kept only the in-frame ones, dropping some. The profile covers 50,000 to 75,000 clones, with around 80% appearing a single time and around 7.4% taken by the ten largest. Germline V gene data show CDR1 as LNHNV and CDR2 as YYDKDF (reference sequence). V was shortened by 0 bases and J by 1 base, with 11 bases between the two germline ends. The CDR3 has 16 residues. This sample's time point: week 5, during vaccination. It was 300 ug of mutant IDH1 20-mer peptide that made up each vaccine dose, given with topical imiquimod. About this clone: The antigen remains unidentified.

The material was PBMCs, obtained from a glioma patient whose treatment included an IDH1 peptide vaccine. This sequence originates from a woman in her fifties or sixties with glioma. This chain connects TRBV15 to TRBJ2-3; a possible D gene is TRBD2 (6 bases). CDR3 sequence reads: CATSREHQRGTDTQYF. The CDR3 nucleotides read TGTGCCACCAGCAGAGAGCACCAGCGGGGCACAGATACGCAGTATTTT.